Listed below are T cell receptor beta chains from one sample, sequenced in a study of T-cell reconstitution after alpha-beta-depleted transplantation in children. TCRdb itself ran the PCR reads through MiXCR, one entry per CDR3 protein. This table has about 110,000 distinct CDR3 sequences, around 23% appearing once. Sequenced material: PBMCs, mostly from graft donor cells, taken 180 days after TCRalphabeta/CD19-depleted stem cell transplant. The origin of the receptors is a male patient between 2 and 15 years old who had a stem cell transplant for chronic granulomatous disease, so the T cells may come from the graft donor. CDR3s include the opening cysteine and the closing phenylalanine or tryptophan. D genes are given only for firm matches. Clone size appears in some rows only: once, few, many, or a class for an expanded clone.

clone size | J gene | V gene | D gene | CDR3 protein | CDR3 DNA
few | TRBJ2-7 | TRBV12-3/TRBV12-4 | TRBD2 | CASSWQGREDYEQYF | TGTGCCAGCAGTTGGCAGGGGCGGGAGGACTACGAGCAGTACTTC
many | TRBJ1-1 | TRBV20-1 | - | CSAPGTDFAEAFF | TGCAGTGCTCCCGGGACGGATTTTGCTGAAGCTTTCTTT
many | TRBJ2-1 | TRBV12-3/TRBV12-4 | TRBD2 | CASTHTPGLGAYGEQFF | TGTGCCAGCACCCATACCCCGGGACTAGGGGCTTACGGTGAGCAGTTCTTC
many | TRBJ2-7 | TRBV21-1 | - | CASSKGARQGGSSYEQYF | TGTGCCAGCAGCAAAGGGGCGCGACAGGGCGGCTCCTCCTACGAGCAGTACTTC
many | TRBJ1-2 | TRBV2 | - | CASSQGLSFANYGYTF | TGTGCCAGCAGTCAGGGGTTGTCTTTCGCTAACTATGGCTACACCTTC
few | TRBJ2-7 | TRBV5-1 | - | CASAPGGYPYEQYF | TGCGCCAGCGCTCCCGGAGGGTACCCCTACGAGCAGTACTTC
many | TRBJ2-7 | TRBV6-5 | - | CASRSAGEQYF | TGTGCCAGCCGAAGTGCGGGGGAGCAGTACTTC
- | TRBJ2-4 | TRBV5-1 | - | CASSGETGRGQNIQYF | TGCGCCAGCAGCGGCGAGACAGGGAGGGGCCAAAACATTCAGTACTTC
- | TRBJ2-7 | TRBV20-1 | - | CSASLGGPSHEQYF | TGCAGTGCTAGTTTGGGGGGGCCTTCCCACGAGCAGTACTTC
- | TRBJ2-7 | TRBV12-3/TRBV12-4 | - | CASSLRGNSYEQYF | TGTGCCAGCAGTCTCAGGGGCAACTCCTACGAGCAGTACTTC
many | TRBJ2-1 | TRBV20-1 | TRBD2 | CSASMVSSGRGEQFF | TGCAGTGCTAGCATGGTGTCTAGCGGGAGAGGGGAGCAGTTCTTC
many | TRBJ2-1 | TRBV20-1 | - | CSARDAKKGYNEQFF | TGCAGTGCTAGAGATGCAAAAAAGGGTTACAATGAGCAGTTCTTC
- | TRBJ2-2 | TRBV29-1 | - | CSVVGLGELFF | TGCAGCGTTGTGGGGCTCGGGGAGCTGTTTTTT